The clone carrying this T cell receptor (beta chain) was detected a few times. Its antigen remains unknown. TCRdb passed the RT-PCR reads through MiXCR, listing each CDR3 protein once. The table records approximately 290,000 distinct CDR3 sequences, around 22% of them present only once. This entry belongs to a study of response to subunit inactivated influenza vaccine. Study-wide results and limits: With each seasonal influenza vaccination, the authors suggested, few new T cells are recruited.

V lost 2 bases to trimming and J lost 0 bases, with 8 bases between them. Per germline, CDR1 SGHDT and CDR2 YYEEEE. The CDR3 spans 15 residues. The sequence was obtained from a man between 50 and 75 years old who received an inactivated influenza vaccine. The material sequenced was PBMCs from blood, taken 21 months after vaccination. V usage is TRBV5-6 and J usage is TRBJ1-4; unclear D gene. The CDR3 DNA is TGTGCCAGCAGCTTCCGGTTTACAACTAATGAAAAACTGTTTTTT. Amino acids: CASSFRFTTNEKLFF.